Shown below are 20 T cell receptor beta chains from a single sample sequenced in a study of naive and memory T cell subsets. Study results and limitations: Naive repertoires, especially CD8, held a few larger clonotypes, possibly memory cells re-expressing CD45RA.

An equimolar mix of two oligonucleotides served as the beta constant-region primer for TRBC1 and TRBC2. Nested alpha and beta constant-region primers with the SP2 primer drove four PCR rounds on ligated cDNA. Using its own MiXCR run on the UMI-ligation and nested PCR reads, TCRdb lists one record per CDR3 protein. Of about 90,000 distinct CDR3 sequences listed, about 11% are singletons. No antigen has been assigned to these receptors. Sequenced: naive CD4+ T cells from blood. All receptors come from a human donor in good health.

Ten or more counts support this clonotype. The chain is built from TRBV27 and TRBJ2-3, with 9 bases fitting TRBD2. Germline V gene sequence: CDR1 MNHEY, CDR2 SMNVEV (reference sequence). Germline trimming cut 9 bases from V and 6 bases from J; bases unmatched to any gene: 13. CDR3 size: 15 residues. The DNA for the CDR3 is TGTGCCAGTCAGTCTCTAGCGGCGGGAGGGGATACGCAGTATTTT. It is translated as CASQSLAAGGDTQYF.

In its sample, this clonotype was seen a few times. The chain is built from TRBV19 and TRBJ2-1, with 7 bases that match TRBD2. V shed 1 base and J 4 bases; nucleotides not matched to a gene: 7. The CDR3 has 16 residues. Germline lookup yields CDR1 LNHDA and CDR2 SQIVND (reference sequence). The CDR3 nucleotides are TGTGCCAGTAGTATAGCGGGACTAACGAGTTACAATGAGCAGTTCTTC. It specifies CASSIAGLTSYNEQFF. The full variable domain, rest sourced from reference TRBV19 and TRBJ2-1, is DGGITQSPKYLFRKEGQNVTLSCEQNLNHDAMYWYRQDPGQGLRLIYYSQIVNDFQKGDIAEGYSVSREKKESFPLTVTSAQKNPTAFYLCASSIAGLTSYNEQFFGPGTRLTVL.

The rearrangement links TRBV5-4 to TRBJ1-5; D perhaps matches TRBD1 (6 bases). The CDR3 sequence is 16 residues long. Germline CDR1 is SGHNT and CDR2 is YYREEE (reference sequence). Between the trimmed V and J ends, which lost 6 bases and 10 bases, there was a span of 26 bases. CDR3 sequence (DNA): TGTGCCAGCAACTTTGGGGGAGGGGGGATCAATCGACCCCAGCATTTT. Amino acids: CASNFGGGGINRPQHF.

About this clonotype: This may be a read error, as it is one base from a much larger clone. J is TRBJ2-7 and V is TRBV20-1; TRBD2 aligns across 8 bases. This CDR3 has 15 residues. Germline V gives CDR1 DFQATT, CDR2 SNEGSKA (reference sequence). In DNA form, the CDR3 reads TGCAGTGCCCGCCGAGAGCGGGAGAATGATTACGAGCGGTACTTC. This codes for CSARRERENDYERYF.

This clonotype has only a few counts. CDR3 in amino acids: CASPQIRGSSGANVLTF. CDR3 sequence (DNA): TGTGCCAGCCCCCAGATCCGGGGGAGCTCTGGGGCCAACGTCCTGACTTTC. The rearrangement links TRBV18 to TRBJ2-6, with D possibly TRBD2 on 6 matching bases. Looked up from germline, CDR1 is KGHSH and CDR2 is LQKENI. The ends were cut back, 8 bases at V and 0 bases at J, with 17 bases in the middle. The CDR3 is 17 residues long.

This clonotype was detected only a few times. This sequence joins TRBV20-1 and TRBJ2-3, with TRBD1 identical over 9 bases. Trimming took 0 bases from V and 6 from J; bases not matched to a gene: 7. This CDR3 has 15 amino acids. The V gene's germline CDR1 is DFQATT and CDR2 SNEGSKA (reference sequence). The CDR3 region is CSARERTGVADTQYF. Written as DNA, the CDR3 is TGCAGTGCTAGAGAGCGGACAGGGGTTGCGGATACGCAGTATTTT.

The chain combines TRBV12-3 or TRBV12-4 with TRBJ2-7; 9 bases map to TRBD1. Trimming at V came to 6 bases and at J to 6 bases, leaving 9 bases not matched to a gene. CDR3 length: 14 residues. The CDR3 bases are TGTGCCAGCAGCCGTACAGGGGGCTTGACCGAGCAGTACTTC. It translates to CASSRTGGLTEQYF.

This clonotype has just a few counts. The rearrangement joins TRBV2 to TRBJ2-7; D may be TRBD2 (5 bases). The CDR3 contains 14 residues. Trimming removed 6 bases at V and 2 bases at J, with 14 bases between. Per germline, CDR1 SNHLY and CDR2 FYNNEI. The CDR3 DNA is TGTGCCAGCAGAATCGGACTCCCCGCCTACGAGCAGTACTTC. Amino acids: CASRIGLPAYEQYF. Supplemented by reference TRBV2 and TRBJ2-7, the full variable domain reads EPEVTQTPSHQVTQMGQEVILRCVPISNHLYFYWYRQILGQKVEFLVSFYNNEISEKSEIFDDQFSVERPDGSNFTLKIRSTKLEDSAMYFCASRIGLPAYEQYFGPGTRLTVT.

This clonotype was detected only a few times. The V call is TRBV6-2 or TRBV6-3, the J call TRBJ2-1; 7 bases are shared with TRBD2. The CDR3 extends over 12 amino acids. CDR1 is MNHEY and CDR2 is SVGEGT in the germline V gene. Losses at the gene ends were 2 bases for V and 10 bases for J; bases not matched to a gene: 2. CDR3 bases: TGTGCCAGCAGTTACGGGACTAAAGAGCAGTTCTTC. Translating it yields CASSYGTKEQFF.

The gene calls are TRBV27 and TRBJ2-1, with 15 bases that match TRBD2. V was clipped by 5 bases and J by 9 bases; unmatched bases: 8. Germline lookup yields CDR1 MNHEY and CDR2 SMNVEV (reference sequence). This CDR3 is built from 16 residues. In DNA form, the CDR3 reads TGTGCCAGCAGTCAATTGGGACTAGCGGGAGGAGGTGAGCAGTTCTTC. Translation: CASSQLGLAGGGEQFF.

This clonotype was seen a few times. The CDR3 bases are TGTGCCAGCAGCCAGCCGGGACTAGCGGGGGACACCGGGGAGCTGTTTTTT. Protein sequence: CASSQPGLAGDTGELFF. The genes are TRBV14 and TRBJ2-2, with 14 bases lining up with TRBD2. The CDR3 sequence is 17 residues long. J gave up 3 bases and V 3 bases, and 3 bases lay outside the gene matches. The germline CDR1 and CDR2 sequences are SGHDN and FVKESK.

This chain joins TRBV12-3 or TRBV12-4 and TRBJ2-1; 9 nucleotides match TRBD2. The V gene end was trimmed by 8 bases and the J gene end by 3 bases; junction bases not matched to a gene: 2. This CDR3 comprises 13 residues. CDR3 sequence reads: CASASGDYNEQFF. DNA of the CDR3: TGTGCCAGCGCTAGCGGGGACTACAATGAGCAGTTCTTC.

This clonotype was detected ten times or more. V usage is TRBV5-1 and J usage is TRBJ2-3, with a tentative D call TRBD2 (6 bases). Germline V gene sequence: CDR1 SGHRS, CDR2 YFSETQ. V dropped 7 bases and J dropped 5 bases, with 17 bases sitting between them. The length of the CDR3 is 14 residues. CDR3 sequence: CASADRTTRDTQYF. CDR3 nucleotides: TGCGCCAGCGCTGATCGGACTACCCGAGATACGCAGTATTTT.

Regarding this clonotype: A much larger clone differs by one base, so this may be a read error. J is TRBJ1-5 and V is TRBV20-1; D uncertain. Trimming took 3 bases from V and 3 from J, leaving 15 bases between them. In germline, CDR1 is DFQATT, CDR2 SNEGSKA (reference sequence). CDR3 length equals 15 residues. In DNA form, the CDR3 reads TGCAGTGCTAGCTGCCCGAGCGGGAACAATCAGCCCCAGCATTTT. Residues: CSASCPSGNNQPQHF.

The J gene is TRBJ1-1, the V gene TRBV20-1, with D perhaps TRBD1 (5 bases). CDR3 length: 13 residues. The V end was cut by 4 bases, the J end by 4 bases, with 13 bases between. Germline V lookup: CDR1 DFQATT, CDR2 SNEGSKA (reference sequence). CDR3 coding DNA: TGCAGTGCTACGAGCGGTGGGGGCACTGAAGCTTTCTTT. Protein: CSATSGGGTEAFF.

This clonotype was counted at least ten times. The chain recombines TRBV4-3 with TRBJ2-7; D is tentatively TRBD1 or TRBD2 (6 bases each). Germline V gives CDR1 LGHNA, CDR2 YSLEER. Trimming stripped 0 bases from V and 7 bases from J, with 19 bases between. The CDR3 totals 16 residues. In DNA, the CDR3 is TGCGCCAGCAGCCAAGATGGGGCGTTGCGGAGGGGGGAGCAGTACTTC. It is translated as CASSQDGALRRGEQYF.

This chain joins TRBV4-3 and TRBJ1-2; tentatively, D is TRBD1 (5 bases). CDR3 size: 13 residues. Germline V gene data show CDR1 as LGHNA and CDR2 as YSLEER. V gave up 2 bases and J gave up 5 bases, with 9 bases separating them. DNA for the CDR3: TGCGCCAGCAGCCAAACGGGACGGTATGGCTACACCTTC. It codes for CASSQTGRYGYTF.

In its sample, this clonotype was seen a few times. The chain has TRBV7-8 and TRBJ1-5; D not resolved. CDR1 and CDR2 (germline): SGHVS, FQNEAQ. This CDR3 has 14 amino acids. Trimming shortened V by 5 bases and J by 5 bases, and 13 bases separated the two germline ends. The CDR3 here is CASSPLDGYQPQHF. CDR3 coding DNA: TGTGCCAGCAGCCCTCTGGACGGGTATCAGCCCCAGCATTTT. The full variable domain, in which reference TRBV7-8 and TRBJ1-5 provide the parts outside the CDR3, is GAGVSQSPRYKVAKRGQDVALRCDPISGHVSLFWYQQALGQGPEFLTYFQNEAQLDKSGLPSDRFFAERPEGSVSTLKIQRTQQEDSAVYLCASSPLDGYQPQHFGDGTRLSIL.

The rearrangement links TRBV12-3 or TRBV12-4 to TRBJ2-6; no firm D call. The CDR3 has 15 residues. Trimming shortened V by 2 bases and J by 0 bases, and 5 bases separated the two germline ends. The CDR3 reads CASSLQYSGANVLTF. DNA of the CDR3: TGTGCCAGCAGTTTACAGTACTCTGGGGCCAACGTCCTGACTTTC.

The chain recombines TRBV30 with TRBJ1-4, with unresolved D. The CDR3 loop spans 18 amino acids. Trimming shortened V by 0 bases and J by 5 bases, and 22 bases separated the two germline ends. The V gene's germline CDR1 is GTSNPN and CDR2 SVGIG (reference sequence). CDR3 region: CAWSVGSLLRTRNEKLFF. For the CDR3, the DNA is TGTGCCTGGAGTGTGGGGTCACTCCTTCGGACGAGAAATGAAAAACTGTTTTTT. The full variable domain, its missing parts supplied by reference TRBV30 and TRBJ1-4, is SQTIHQWPATLVQPVGSPLSLECTVEGTSNPNLYWYRQAAGRGLQLLFYSVGIGQISSEVPQNLSASRPQDRQFILSSKKLLLSDSGFYLCAWSVGSLLRTRNEKLFFGSGTQLSVL.